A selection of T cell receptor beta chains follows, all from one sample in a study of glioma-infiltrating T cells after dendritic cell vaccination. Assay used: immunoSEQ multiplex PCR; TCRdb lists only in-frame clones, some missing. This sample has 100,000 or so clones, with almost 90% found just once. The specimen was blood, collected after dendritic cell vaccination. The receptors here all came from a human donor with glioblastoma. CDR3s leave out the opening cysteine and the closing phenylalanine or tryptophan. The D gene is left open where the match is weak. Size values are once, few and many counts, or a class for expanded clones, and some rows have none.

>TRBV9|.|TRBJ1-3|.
ASSVGVSGNTIY
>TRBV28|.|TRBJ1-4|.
ASSKNSRTVGEKLF
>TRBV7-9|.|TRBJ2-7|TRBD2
AALPSGGGEQY
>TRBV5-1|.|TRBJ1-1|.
ASSLEGVEAF
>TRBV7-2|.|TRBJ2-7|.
ASSINSLTPTYEQY
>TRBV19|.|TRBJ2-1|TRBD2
ASIEGTSSGEQF
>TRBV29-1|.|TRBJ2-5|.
SLNVPGAPETQY
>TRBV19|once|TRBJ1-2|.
ASSPPGVHYGYT
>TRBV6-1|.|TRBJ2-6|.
ASTEVGAGANVLT
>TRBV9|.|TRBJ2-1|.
ASSVGGPSISYNEQF
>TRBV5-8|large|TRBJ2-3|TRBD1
ASNNQGAGTDTQY
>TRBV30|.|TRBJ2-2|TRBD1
AWRRTGTTGELF
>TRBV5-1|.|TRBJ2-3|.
ASSFSASTDTQY